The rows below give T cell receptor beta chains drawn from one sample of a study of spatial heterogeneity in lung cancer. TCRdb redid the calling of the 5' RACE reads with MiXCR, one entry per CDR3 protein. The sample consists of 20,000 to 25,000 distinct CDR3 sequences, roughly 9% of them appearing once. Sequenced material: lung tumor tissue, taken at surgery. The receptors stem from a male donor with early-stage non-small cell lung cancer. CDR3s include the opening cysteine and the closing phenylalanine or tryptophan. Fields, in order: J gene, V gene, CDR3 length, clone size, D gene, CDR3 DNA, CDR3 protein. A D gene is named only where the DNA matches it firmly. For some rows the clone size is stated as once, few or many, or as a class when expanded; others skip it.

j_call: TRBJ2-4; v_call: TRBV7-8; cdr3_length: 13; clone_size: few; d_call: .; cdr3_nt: TGTGCCAGCAGCTGGGGGAAGAAAAACATTCAGTACTTC; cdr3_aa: CASSWGKKNIQYF
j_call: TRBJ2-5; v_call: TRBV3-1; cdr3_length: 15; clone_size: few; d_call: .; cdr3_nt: TGTGCCAGCAGCCAAGGATTTCAGGAACAAGAGACCCAGTACTTC; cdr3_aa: CASSQGFQEQETQYF
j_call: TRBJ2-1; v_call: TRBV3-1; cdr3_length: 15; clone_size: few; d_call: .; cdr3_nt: TGTGCCAGCAGCCTCAGTGGGGGCGGGAAGAATGAGCAGTTCTTC; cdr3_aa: CASSLSGGGKNEQFF
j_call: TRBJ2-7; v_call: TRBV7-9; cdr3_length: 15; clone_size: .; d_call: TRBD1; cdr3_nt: TGTGCCAGCAGCTATGGACAGGGGAGGGCTGGCGAGCAGTACTTC; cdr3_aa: CASSYGQGRAGEQYF
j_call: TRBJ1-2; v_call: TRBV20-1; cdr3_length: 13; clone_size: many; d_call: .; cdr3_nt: TGCAGTGCTAGCCCCGGCAGGGATAGCGGCTACACCTTC; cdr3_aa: CSASPGRDSGYTF
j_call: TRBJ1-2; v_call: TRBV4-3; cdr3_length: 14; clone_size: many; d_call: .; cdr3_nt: TGCGCCAGCAGCCCGGGACGGAGCAACTATGGCTACACCTTC; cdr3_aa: CASSPGRSNYGYTF
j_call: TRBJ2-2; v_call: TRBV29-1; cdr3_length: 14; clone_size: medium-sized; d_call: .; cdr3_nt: TGCAGTGCTCGGCGGAACGCGAACACCGGGGAGCTGTTTTTT; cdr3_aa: CSARRNANTGELFF
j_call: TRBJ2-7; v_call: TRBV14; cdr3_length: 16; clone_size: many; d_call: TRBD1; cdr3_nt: TGTGCCAGCAGCCTAGGGTGGACAGGGGGATCCTACGAGCAGTACTTC; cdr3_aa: CASSLGWTGGSYEQYF
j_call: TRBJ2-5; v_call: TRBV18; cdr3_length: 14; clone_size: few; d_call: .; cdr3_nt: TGTGCCAGCTCACCATGGGGAGACCAAGAGACCCAGTACTTC; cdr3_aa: CASSPWGDQETQYF
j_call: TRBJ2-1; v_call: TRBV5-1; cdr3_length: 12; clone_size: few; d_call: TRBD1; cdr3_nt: TGCGCCAGCAGCTTGGCCGAGGGACAGAGGGTCTTC; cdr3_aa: CASSLAEGQRVF
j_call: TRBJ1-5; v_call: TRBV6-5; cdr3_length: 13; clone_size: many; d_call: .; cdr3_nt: TGTGCCAGCAGTTTAAAAGAGGGTCAGCCCCAGCATTTT; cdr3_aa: CASSLKEGQPQHF
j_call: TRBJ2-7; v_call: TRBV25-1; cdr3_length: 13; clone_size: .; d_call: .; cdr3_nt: TGTGCCAGCAGGGAGGGTTTCTCCTACGAGCAGTACTTC; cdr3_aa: CASREGFSYEQYF
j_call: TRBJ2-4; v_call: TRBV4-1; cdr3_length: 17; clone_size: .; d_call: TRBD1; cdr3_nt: TGCGCCAGCAGCCAACAAACAGGACAGGGTAAAAAAAACATTCAGTACTTC; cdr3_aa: CASSQQTGQGKKNIQYF
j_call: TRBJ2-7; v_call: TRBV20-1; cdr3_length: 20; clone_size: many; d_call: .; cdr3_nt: TGCAGTGCTAGAGATCTCCCTCAACGACACTGGGGCGAGATACCCTACGAGCAGTACTTC; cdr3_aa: CSARDLPQRHWGEIPYEQYF
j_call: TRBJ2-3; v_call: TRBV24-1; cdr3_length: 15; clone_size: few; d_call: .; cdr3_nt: TGTGCCACCAGTGATATGGGGGGCAGCACAGATACGCAGTATTTT; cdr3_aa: CATSDMGGSTDTQYF
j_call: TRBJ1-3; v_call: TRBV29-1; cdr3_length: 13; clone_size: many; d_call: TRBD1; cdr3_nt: TGCAGCGGGACGTACAGGGGCGGAAACACCATATATTTT; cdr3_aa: CSGTYRGGNTIYF
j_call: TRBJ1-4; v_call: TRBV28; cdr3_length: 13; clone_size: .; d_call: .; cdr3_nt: TGTGCCAGCCGGGATGCAACTAATGAAAAACTGTTTTTT; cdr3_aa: CASRDATNEKLFF
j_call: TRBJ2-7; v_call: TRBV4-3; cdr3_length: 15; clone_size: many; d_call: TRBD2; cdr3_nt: TGCGCCAGCAGCCCCGGACTAGCGGGAGCATACGAGCAGTACTTC; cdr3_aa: CASSPGLAGAYEQYF
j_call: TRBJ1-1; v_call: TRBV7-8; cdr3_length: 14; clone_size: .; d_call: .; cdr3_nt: TGTGCCAGCAGCTTCCAGGGGAGAAACACTGAAGCTTTCTTT; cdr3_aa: CASSFQGRNTEAFF
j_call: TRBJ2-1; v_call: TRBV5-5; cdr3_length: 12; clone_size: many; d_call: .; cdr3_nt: TGTGCCAGCAGCCAGAGACGCGTTGAGCAGTTCTTC; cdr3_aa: CASSQRRVEQFF
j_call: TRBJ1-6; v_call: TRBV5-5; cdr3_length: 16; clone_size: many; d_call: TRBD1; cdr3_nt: TGTGCCAGCAGCTGGGGGACAGTGCGAACGGATTCACCCCTCCACTTT; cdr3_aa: CASSWGTVRTDSPLHF
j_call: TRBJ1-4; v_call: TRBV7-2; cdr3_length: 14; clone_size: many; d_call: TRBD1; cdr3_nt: TGTGCCAGCAGCTTTTACAGGGGCGCGGAAAAACTGTTTTTT; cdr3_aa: CASSFYRGAEKLFF
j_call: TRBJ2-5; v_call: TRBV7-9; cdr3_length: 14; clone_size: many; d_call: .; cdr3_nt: TGTGCCAGCAGCCATCTAGGAATCCAAGAGACCCAGTACTTC; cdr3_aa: CASSHLGIQETQYF
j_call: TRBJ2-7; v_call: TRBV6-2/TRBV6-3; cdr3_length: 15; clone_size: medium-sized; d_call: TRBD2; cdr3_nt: TGTGCCAGCAGTCCCGAGCGGGGCTACACCTACGAGCAGTACTTC; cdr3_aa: CASSPERGYTYEQYF
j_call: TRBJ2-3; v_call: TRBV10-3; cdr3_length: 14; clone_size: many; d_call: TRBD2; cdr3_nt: TGTGCCATCCGGGCGGGGGTTAGCACAGATACGCAGTATTTT; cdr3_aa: CAIRAGVSTDTQYF
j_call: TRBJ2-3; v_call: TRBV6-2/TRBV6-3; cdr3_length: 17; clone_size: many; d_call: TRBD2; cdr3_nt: TGTGCCAGCAGTTACCGTGAAGCTAGCGGAGGCACAGATACGCAGTATTTT; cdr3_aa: CASSYREASGGTDTQYF
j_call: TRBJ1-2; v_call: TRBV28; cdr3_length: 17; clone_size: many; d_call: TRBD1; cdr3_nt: TGTGCCAGCAGTAACGGCGGGGACAGGGGGCGCTGGACGGGCTACACCTTC; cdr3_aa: CASSNGGDRGRWTGYTF
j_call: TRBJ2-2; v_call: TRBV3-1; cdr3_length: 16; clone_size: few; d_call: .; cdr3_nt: TGTGCCAGCAGTACCTTAGGGGCGCAGGGCACCGGGGAGCTGTTTTTT; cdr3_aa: CASSTLGAQGTGELFF
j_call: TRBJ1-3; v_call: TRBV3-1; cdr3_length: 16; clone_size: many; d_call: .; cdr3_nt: TGTGCCAGCAGCGCTAACAGGGCCTCTACTGGAAACACCATATATTTT; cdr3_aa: CASSANRASTGNTIYF
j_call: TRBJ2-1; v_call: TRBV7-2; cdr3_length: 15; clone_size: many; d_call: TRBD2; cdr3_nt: TGTGCCAGCAGCTTACGGCTAGCGGGGAACAATGAGCAGTTCTTC; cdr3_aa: CASSLRLAGNNEQFF
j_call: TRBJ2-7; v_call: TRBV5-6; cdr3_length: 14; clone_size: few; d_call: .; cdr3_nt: TGTGCCAGCAGCTTGGATTTCGGAGCCTACGAGCAGTACTTC; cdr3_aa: CASSLDFGAYEQYF
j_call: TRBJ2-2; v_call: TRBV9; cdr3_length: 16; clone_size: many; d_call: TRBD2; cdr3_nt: TGTGCCAGCAGCCCGGGAGGGGGGGCGAGGACCGGGGAGCTGTTTTTT; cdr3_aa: CASSPGGGARTGELFF
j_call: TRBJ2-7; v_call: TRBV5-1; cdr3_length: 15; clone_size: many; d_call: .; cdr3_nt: TGCGCCAGCAGCCAAGACCCGGGACATAGAGACGAGCAGTACTTC; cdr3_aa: CASSQDPGHRDEQYF
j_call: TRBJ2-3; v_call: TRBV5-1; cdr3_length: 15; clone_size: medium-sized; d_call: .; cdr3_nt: TGCGCCAGCAGCTTGGCCGGACTTTACACAGATACGCAGTATTTT; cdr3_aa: CASSLAGLYTDTQYF
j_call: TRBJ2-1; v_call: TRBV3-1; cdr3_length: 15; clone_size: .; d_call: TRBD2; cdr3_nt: TGTGCCAGCAGCCAAGTGCATAGCGGGGTCAATGAGCAGTTCTTC; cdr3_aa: CASSQVHSGVNEQFF
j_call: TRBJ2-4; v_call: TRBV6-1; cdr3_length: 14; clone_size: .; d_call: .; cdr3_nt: TGTGCCAGCAGTGTCGATTGGGGCACAAACATTCAGTACTTC; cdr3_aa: CASSVDWGTNIQYF
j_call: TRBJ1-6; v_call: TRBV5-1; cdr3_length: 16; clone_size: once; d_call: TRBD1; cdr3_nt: TGCGCCAGCAGCTTAGGACAGGGTAGGCGAGATTCACCCCTCCACTTT; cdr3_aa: CASSLGQGRRDSPLHF
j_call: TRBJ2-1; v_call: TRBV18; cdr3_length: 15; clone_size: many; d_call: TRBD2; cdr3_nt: TGTGCCAGCTCACCACCGGGACTAGCCCTTTATGAGCAGTTCTTC; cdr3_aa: CASSPPGLALYEQFF
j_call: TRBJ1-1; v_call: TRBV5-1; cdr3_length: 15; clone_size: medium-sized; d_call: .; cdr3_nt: TGCGCCAGCAGCTTTTTGGCAGAAATGAACACTGAAGCTTTCTTT; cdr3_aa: CASSFLAEMNTEAFF
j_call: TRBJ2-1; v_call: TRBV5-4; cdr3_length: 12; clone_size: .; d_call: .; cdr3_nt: TGTGCCAGCAGCTTGGCCGGGGGTGAGCAGTTCTTC; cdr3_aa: CASSLAGGEQFF
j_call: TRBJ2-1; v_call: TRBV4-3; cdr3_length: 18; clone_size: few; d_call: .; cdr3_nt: TGCGCCAGCAGCCAAGATTCCAGGGGCGCCTCTCTCATGAATGAGCAGTTCTTC; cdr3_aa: CASSQDSRGASLMNEQFF
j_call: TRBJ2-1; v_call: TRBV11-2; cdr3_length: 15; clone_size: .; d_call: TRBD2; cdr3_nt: TGTGCCAGCAGAATGGGGATAGCGGGGTACAATGAGCAGTTCTTC; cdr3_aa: CASRMGIAGYNEQFF
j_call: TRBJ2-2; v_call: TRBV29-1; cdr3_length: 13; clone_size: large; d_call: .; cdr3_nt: TGCAGCGTTGAAGGAGGGAACACCGGGGAGCTGTTTTTT; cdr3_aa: CSVEGGNTGELFF
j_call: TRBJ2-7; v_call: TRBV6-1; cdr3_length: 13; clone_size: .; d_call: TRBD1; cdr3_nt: TGTGCCAGCCGGAGGGGACAGGGGTACGAGCAGTACTTC; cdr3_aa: CASRRGQGYEQYF
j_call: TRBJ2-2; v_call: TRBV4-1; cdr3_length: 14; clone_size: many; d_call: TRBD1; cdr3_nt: TGCGCCAGCAGTGGACAGGGGGCCACCGGGGAGCTGTTTTTT; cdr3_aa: CASSGQGATGELFF
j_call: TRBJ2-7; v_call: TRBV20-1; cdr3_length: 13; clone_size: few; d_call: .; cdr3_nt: TGCAGTGCTAGAGATGGGACAAGCCACGAGCAGTACTTC; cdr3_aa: CSARDGTSHEQYF
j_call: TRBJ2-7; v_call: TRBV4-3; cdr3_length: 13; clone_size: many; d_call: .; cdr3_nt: TGCGCCAGCAGCCCGGGGGTCACCTACGAGCAGTACTTC; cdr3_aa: CASSPGVTYEQYF
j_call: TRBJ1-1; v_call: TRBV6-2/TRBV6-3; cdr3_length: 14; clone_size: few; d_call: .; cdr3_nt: TGTGCCAGCAGCTACTCCGTCCTGAACACTGAAGCTTTCTTT; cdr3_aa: CASSYSVLNTEAFF
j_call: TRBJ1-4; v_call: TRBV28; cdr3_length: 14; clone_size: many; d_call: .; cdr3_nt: TGTGCCAGCAGTTTGGGCAGCCATAATGAAAAACTGTTTTTT; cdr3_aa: CASSLGSHNEKLFF
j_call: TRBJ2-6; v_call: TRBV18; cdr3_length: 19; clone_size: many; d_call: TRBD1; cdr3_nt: TGTGCCAGCTCACAGGGGACAGGGGGCGATGTTGCTGGGGCCAACGTCCTGACTTTC; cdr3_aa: CASSQGTGGDVAGANVLTF
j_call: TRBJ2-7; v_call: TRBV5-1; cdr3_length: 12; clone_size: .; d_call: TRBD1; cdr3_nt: TGCGCCAGCAGCTGGACAGGATACGAGCAGTACTTC; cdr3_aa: CASSWTGYEQYF
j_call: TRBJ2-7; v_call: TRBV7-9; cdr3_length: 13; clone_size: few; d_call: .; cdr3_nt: TGTGCCAGCAGCTCCGGGCACACCTACGAGCAGTACTTC; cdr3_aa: CASSSGHTYEQYF